This T cell receptor beta chain was profiled in a study of cytomegalovirus exposure and HLA in healthy donors. As regards this clone: The antigen is undetermined.

This PCR relied on a set of 60 Vbeta primers and 13 Jbeta primers. Using immunoSEQ multiplex PCR, the repertoire was profiled, and TCRdb retains in-frame clones only, with some absent. Of around 35,000 clones in the sample, over 70% are singletons; the top ten hold approximately 6%. Study conclusions and caveats: Apart from CMV serostatus, no immune exposure information was available. In a later analysis, at a false discovery rate of 0.05, roughly 17,000 TCR beta sequences matched HLA alleles. Through in vitro validation, a few CMV-associated chains were shown to be specific for CMV antigens. In a later analysis, DRB1 alleles had the most associated TCRs; HLA-C alleles the fewest.

The CDR3 is 16 amino acids. V was pared by 0 bases and J by 5 bases, with 15 bases between. The germline V gene has CDR1 SGHRS and CDR2 YFSETQ. The sequencing input was PBMCs. This receptor was obtained from a man under 40 in good health and CMV-seronegative. V usage is TRBV5-1 and J usage is TRBJ2-1, with D hard to call. The CDR3 DNA reads as TGCGCCAGCAGCTTGGGAGGCGCGGCATGGGACAATGAGCAGTTCTTC. Its translation is CASSLGGAAWDNEQFF.